This T cell receptor beta chain is from a study of shared T cell receptors in the human thymus. Trimming pared 6 bases from V and 5 bases from J, leaving 8 bases between. The CDR3 is 12 amino acids. Germline CDR1 SGHVS, CDR2 FNYEAQ. This clone was counted once. Some clones are missing from TCRdb's copy, which holds only in-frame ones; the method was immunoSEQ multiplex PCR. This table holds about 660,000 clones, roughly 90% found once. This same sample was also part of a study on human thymus T cells. From that report: It was healthy Finnish infants having corrective surgery for congenital heart defects who were the donors. Resections removed during corrective heart surgery provided the thymus tissue used. There appeared to be biased usage of V and J genes in thymic and blood repertoires. Highly overlapping thymic repertoires in unrelated individuals were reported by related research.

The sequencing sample was made of thymocytes. This chain connects TRBV7-6 to TRBJ2-1; D is unresolved. This TCR came from a boy less than two years old with a congenital heart defect. The CDR3, as DNA: TGTGCCAGCAGTCTAGGAAACAATGAGCAGTTCTTC. This encodes CASSLGNNEQFF.